The rows below give T cell receptor beta chains drawn from one sample of a study of T-cell memory formation after mild COVID-19. Each CDR3 protein gets one entry after TCRdb re-called the 5' RACE reads with MiXCR. The sample consists of about 120,000 distinct CDR3 sequences, 16% of them appearing once. Sequencing was done on a sample of PBMCs or a T cell subset sorted from them (not recorded which). These receptors all come from an adult woman who had mild COVID-19 (a few samples of this study predate the infection). Cell type and time point are not known. The CDR3 runs from the conserved cysteine through the conserved F or W. D genes are given only for firm matches. Expanded clones are given a class, and other clones once, few, many or no size at all.

v_gene,len,j_gene,d_gene,abundance,CDR3nt,CDR3aa
TRBV29-1,16,TRBJ2-2,TRBD1,-,TGCAGCGTTCCCCGGGACAGGGGGTCGAACACCGGGGAGCTGATTTTT,CSVPRDRGSNTGELIF
TRBV29-1,13,TRBJ2-7,TRBD1,-,TGCAGCGTTGAGGACAGGGCCTCCTACGAGCAGTACTTC,CSVEDRASYEQYF
TRBV29-1,14,TRBJ1-3,-,few,TGCAGCGTTGAGACGGACATCTCTGGAAACACCATATATTTT,CSVETDISGNTIYF
TRBV12-3/TRBV12-4,22,TRBJ2-3,TRBD2,few,TGTGCCAGCACCCTGCCTGCATTTCGACTAGCGGGGGATAAAACGCGGCCAGATACGCAGTATTTT,CASTLPAFRLAGDKTRPDTQYF
TRBV7-2,14,TRBJ2-5,-,few,TGTGCCAGCAGCTTAGTCCCGCACCAAGAGACCCAGTACTTC,CASSLVPHQETQYF
TRBV5-1,15,TRBJ1-1,-,-,TGCGCCAGCAGCTTGGAAGAATCGCAGAACACTGAAGCTTTCTTT,CASSLEESQNTEAFF
TRBV19,14,TRBJ2-7,-,few,TGTGCCAGTAGTATTTTGGGGCAGAGCTACGAGCAGTACTTC,CASSILGQSYEQYF
TRBV7-2,16,TRBJ2-1,TRBD2,-,TGTGCCAGCAGCACCGGACTAGTAGGCTCCTACAATGAGCAGTTCTTC,CASSTGLVGSYNEQFF
TRBV20-1,15,TRBJ2-7,TRBD2,-,TGCAGTGCTAGTCAAGGGGAGGGGATCTCCTACGAGCAGTACTTC,CSASQGEGISYEQYF
TRBV4-3,16,TRBJ2-1,TRBD2,-,TGCGCCAGCAGCCCACGGACTAGCGGGAGTGTCAATGAGCAGTTCTTC,CASSPRTSGSVNEQFF
TRBV5-1,15,TRBJ2-1,TRBD2,-,TGCGCCAGCAGCTTTAGCGGGGTCGTCTACAATGAGCAGTTCTTC,CASSFSGVVYNEQFF
TRBV12-3/TRBV12-4,11,TRBJ1-6,-,-,TGTGCCAGCAGTTTCGGAAGGGAGTCTCACTTT,CASSFGRESHF
TRBV20-1,14,TRBJ2-1,TRBD2,few,TGCAGTGCCGTAAAGGGACTAGCGAACAATGAGCAGTTCTTC,CSAVKGLANNEQFF
TRBV5-4,14,TRBJ1-1,-,-,TGTGCCAGCAGCTCCCTGGACAGGAACACTGAAGCTTTCTTT,CASSSLDRNTEAFF
TRBV5-6,15,TRBJ2-5,-,-,TGTGCCAGCAGCATGACCCTGTTACGGCAAGAGACCCAGTACTTC,CASSMTLLRQETQYF
TRBV2,13,TRBJ1-5,-,-,TGTGCCAGCAGTGACAGGGGACAAGCGCCCCAGCATTTT,CASSDRGQAPQHF
TRBV30,10,TRBJ1-2,-,-,TGTGCCTGGAAAGGGTTCGGCTACACCTTC,CAWKGFGYTF
TRBV24-1,13,TRBJ2-1,-,few,TGTGCCACCAGTGACCCGTTCTACAATGAGCAGTTCTTC,CATSDPFYNEQFF
TRBV7-2,12,TRBJ1-6,-,-,TGTGCCAGCAGCGAGACAAATTCACCCCTCCACTTT,CASSETNSPLHF
TRBV5-1,16,TRBJ2-3,-,-,TGCGCCAGCAGCCCCCAGGTGGGGGTTTCGACAGATACGCAGTATTTT,CASSPQVGVSTDTQYF
TRBV4-3,16,TRBJ1-1,-,few,TGCGCCAGCAGCCAAACTATGGGGCAGAGAAACACTGAAGCTTTCTTT,CASSQTMGQRNTEAFF
TRBV15,16,TRBJ2-3,TRBD2,-,TGTGCCACCAGCAGAGATTTAACGGGAGGGCCAGATACGCAGTATTTT,CATSRDLTGGPDTQYF
TRBV20-1,13,TRBJ1-4,-,-,TGCAGTGCCCAAGGGACACGGAGGGGAAAACTGTTTTTT,CSAQGTRRGKLFF
TRBV3-1,15,TRBJ2-2,-,few,TGTGCCAGCAGCCAGTGGAGGGTCCTCACCGGGGAGCTGTTTTTT,CASSQWRVLTGELFF
TRBV12-3/TRBV12-4,12,TRBJ2-7,-,-,TGTGCCAGCAGTCCAACAGGAACCGAGCAGTACTTC,CASSPTGTEQYF
TRBV5-6,15,TRBJ2-7,-,-,TGTGCCAGCAGCTTCCACAGCGATACGCTCTACGAGCAGTACTTC,CASSFHSDTLYEQYF
TRBV6-2/TRBV6-3,15,TRBJ2-7,TRBD1,-,TGTGCCAGCAGACCCCGGGACAGGGATAACTACGAGCAGTACTTC,CASRPRDRDNYEQYF
TRBV12-3/TRBV12-4,13,TRBJ2-7,-,-,TGTGCCAGCAGTTTGGCGGACGGCTACGAGCAGTACTTC,CASSLADGYEQYF
TRBV4-1,17,TRBJ2-2,TRBD1,few,TGCGCCAGCAGCCCTCTAATCATTACAGGGGCAGGCGGGGAGCTGTTTTTT,CASSPLIITGAGGELFF
TRBV6-5,14,TRBJ2-5,-,-,TGTGCCAGAAAAACTACCCCAGGGGCGGAGACCCAGTACTTC,CARKTTPGAETQYF
TRBV18,13,TRBJ2-2,-,few,TGTGCCAGCTCACCAATGGAGACCGGGGAGCTGTTTTTT,CASSPMETGELFF
TRBV20-1,16,TRBJ2-1,TRBD2,few,TGCAGTGCTAGAGCATCTAGCGGGGGGGCCGTCGGTGAGCAGTTCTTC,CSARASSGGAVGEQFF
TRBV15,13,TRBJ2-3,-,few,TGTGCCACCAGCGGACTACGCACAGATACGCAGTATTTT,CATSGLRTDTQYF
TRBV6-2/TRBV6-3,15,TRBJ2-6,-,few,TGTGCCAGCAGCAGACCTAGCTCTGGGGCCAACGTCCTGACTTTC,CASSRPSSGANVLTF
TRBV12-3/TRBV12-4,20,TRBJ2-1,TRBD2,few,TGTGCCAGCAGTTTAGGTCGGACTAGCTGGGTTTCGTTGTTGTACAATGAGCAGTTCTTC,CASSLGRTSWVSLLYNEQFF
TRBV4-1,14,TRBJ2-7,-,-,TGCGCCAGCAGCCAAGGCTACGGCCGCTACGAGCAGTACTTC,CASSQGYGRYEQYF
TRBV12-3/TRBV12-4,14,TRBJ2-5,-,many,TGTGCCAGCAGTTTAAGTACAGCGAAAGAGACCCAGTACTTC,CASSLSTAKETQYF
TRBV6-2/TRBV6-3,19,TRBJ1-2,TRBD1,few,TGTGCCAGCAGTGACCCCCCGGGACAGGGGGGACAAGACTCCTATGGCTACACCTTC,CASSDPPGQGGQDSYGYTF
TRBV12-3/TRBV12-4,15,TRBJ2-5,-,-,TGTGCCAGCAGTGTCGATCAGGTCGTGCAAGAGACCCAGTACTTC,CASSVDQVVQETQYF
TRBV7-9,17,TRBJ1-4,TRBD1,-,TGTGCCAGCAGCTCACCCCGGGACAGGGGGCTAAGAGAAAAACTGTTTTTT,CASSSPRDRGLREKLFF
TRBV14,13,TRBJ2-3,-,-,TGTGCCAGCAGCGGGGTGAGCACAGATACGCAGTATTTT,CASSGVSTDTQYF
TRBV10-3,12,TRBJ1-5,-,-,TGTGCCTCATCTGACAGCAATCAGCCCAAGCATTTT,CASSDSNQPKHF
TRBV7-9,14,TRBJ2-5,TRBD1,few,TGTGCCAGCAGTTTGGGACAGGGCAAAGAGACCCAGTACTTC,CASSLGQGKETQYF
TRBV20-1,14,TRBJ2-5,-,few,TGCAGTGCTAGTAGCTGGGACAACCAAGAGACCCAGTACTTC,CSASSWDNQETQYF
TRBV5-1,16,TRBJ1-4,TRBD1,few,TGCGCCAGCAGCTTGGTGGGACAGATCCTTAATGAAAAACTGTTTTTT,CASSLVGQILNEKLFF